This T cell receptor (beta chain) was retrieved from a study of PD-1 blockade in classical Hodgkin lymphoma. The study, taken as a whole, reports: It was among complete responders that baseline diversity resembled that of newly diagnosed patients. Some patients started nivolumab under 1 year after ASCT, and they were excluded.

A note on this clone: Antigen unknown.

Described time point: cycle 4 day 1 (C4D1), after five to seven weeks of nivolumab. All the patients suffered relapse after autologous stem cell transplantation, and brentuximab vedotin exposure differed. By magnetic negative selection, CD4+ T cells were purified from thawed PBMCs. Sequenced by immunoSEQ multiplex PCR; TCRdb stores in-frame clones only, minus some. The sample yields around 28,000 clones, roughly 86% seen once. The CDR3 is 14 amino acids. Germline assignment: CDR1 SNHLY and CDR2 FYNNEI. V was trimmed by 2 bases and J by 1 base, leaving 8 bases between them. J is TRBJ1-1 and V is TRBV2; D remains ambiguous. This specimen was CD4+ T cells from blood, taken before the fourth cycle of nivolumab. This receptor was obtained from a human donor with classical Hodgkin lymphoma. In DNA form, the CDR3 reads TGTGCCAGCAGTGAACCCAGAAAGAACACTGAAGCTTTCTTT. Protein product: CASSEPRKNTEAFF.